The rows below give T cell receptor beta chains drawn from one sample of a study of T cells in Graves' hyperthyroidism and ophthalmopathy. TCRdb passed the multiplex PCR reads through MiXCR, listing each CDR3 protein once. The sample consists of hundreds of thousands of distinct CDR3 sequences, roughly 14% of them appearing once. The sequenced sample consisted of blood. The receptor source for this set is a woman aged 40 to 50 with Graves' ophthalmopathy. The CDR3 runs from the conserved cysteine through the conserved F or W. D genes are given only for firm matches. Clone size is not always given. Where it is, it says once, few, many or a class for expanded clones.

J,V,size,D,DNA,CDR3
TRBJ2-4,TRBV5-1,many,-,TGCGCCAGCAGCTTGACAGTTGCCAAAAACATTCAGTACTTC,CASSLTVAKNIQYF
TRBJ2-7,TRBV20-1,few,TRBD2,TGCAGTGCTAGAGATGCCTTAGCGGGGGACGGCTCCTACGAGCAGTACTTC,CSARDALAGDGSYEQYF
TRBJ2-7,TRBV5-1,-,-,TGCGCCAGCAGCCCTGGACAGCACGAGCAGTACTTC,CASSPGQHEQYF
TRBJ1-2,TRBV14,-,-,TGTGCCAGCAGCCTCTTGGGGGGAGTTTATGGCTACACCTTC,CASSLLGGVYGYTF
TRBJ2-4,TRBV7-8,-,-,TGTGCCAGCAGCTTAGGGGTTAGAGTGTCTACAGCCAAAAACATTCAGTACTTC,CASSLGVRVSTAKNIQYF
TRBJ2-7,TRBV6-5,many,-,TGTGCCAGCAGGCCTCCTCGGGGGACCCCCTACGAGCAGTACTTC,CASRPPRGTPYEQYF
TRBJ2-5,TRBV9,-,-,TGTGCCAGCAGCGAGGACTCCGCCCGTGAGACCCAGTGCTTC,CASSEDSARETQCF
TRBJ1-5,TRBV19,many,TRBD1,TGTGCCAGTAGTAATCGGGACAGAAGCAATCAGCCCCAGCATTTT,CASSNRDRSNQPQHF
TRBJ1-1,TRBV5-1,many,-,TGCGCCAGCAGCTTGGACAGGGTCGCTGAAGCTTTCTTT,CASSLDRVAEAFF
TRBJ1-1,TRBV12-3/TRBV12-4,-,-,TGTGCCAGCATCCTTTCCGGGGTCGGCACTGGGGCTTTCTTT,CASILSGVGTGAFF
TRBJ2-5,TRBV14,many,-,TGTGCCAGCAGCCTCAGCACGTATGGGGCCCAGTACTTC,CASSLSTYGAQYF
TRBJ2-7,TRBV11-2,-,TRBD2,TGTGCCAGCAGCCGAAATCCGCATACTAGCGGGAGCGAGCAGTACTTC,CASSRNPHTSGSEQYF
TRBJ1-1,TRBV19,-,TRBD1,TGTGCCAGTAACTCAGGGGGCGACGCTGAAGCTTTCTTT,CASNSGGDAEAFF
TRBJ1-2,TRBV20-1,many,-,TGCAGTGCTAGAGTAGCGGACAAGGGCTACACCTTC,CSARVADKGYTF
TRBJ2-2,TRBV5-1,few,TRBD2,TGCGCCAGCAGCCGGACTAGCGGGGTCAGGGGCGGGGAGCTGTTTTTT,CASSRTSGVRGGELFF
TRBJ1-2,TRBV29-1,few,-,TGCAGCGTTGCCGACAGACTCTCGAATGGCTACACCTTC,CSVADRLSNGYTF
TRBJ2-7,TRBV9,many,-,TGTGCCAACATAAAACGTAGCGGATCCTACGAGCAGTACTTC,CANIKRSGSYEQYF
TRBJ2-5,TRBV4-1,many,TRBD1,TGCGCCAGCAGCCAAGATCCTGACAGGGACCAAGAGACCCAGTACTTC,CASSQDPDRDQETQYF
TRBJ2-7,TRBV6-1,many,-,TGTGCCAGCAGGGAGGAGTTGTTCTCCTACGAGCAGTACTTC,CASREELFSYEQYF
TRBJ2-6,TRBV6-5,-,-,TGTGCCAGCAGTTACGTACTAAGGGATTCTGGGGCCAACGTCCTGACTTTC,CASSYVLRDSGANVLTF
TRBJ1-2,TRBV7-8,-,TRBD1,TGTGCCAGCAGCCCGGGGACAGGGGGCGTCTATGGCTACACCTTC,CASSPGTGGVYGYTF
TRBJ1-6,TRBV30,many,-,TGTGCCTGGAGGGCCCGTGGCGGGGATTCACCCCTCCACTTT,CAWRARGGDSPLHF
TRBJ2-5,TRBV12-3/TRBV12-4,-,TRBD1,TGTGCCAGCAGATACGGGACAGGGAACCAAGAGACCCAGTACTTC,CASRYGTGNQETQYF
TRBJ1-4,TRBV28,few,-,TGTGCCAGCAATGGAGGGGAGAATGAAAAACTGTTTTTT,CASNGGENEKLFF
TRBJ1-1,TRBV7-9,many,-,TGTGCCAGCAGCTTTGGAGGGGTGGGCGACACTGAAGCTTTCTTT,CASSFGGVGDTEAFF
TRBJ2-5,TRBV4-1,many,TRBD2,TGCGCCAGCAGCCAAGGGGCTACTAGCGGGGCAGAGACCCAGTACTTC,CASSQGATSGAETQYF
TRBJ2-2,TRBV7-2,many,-,TGTGCCAGCAGCTTAGGGTGGGGCCAGAACACCGGGGAGCTGTTTTTT,CASSLGWGQNTGELFF
TRBJ1-5,TRBV12-3/TRBV12-4,few,-,TGTGCCAGCAGTTTCGGGGGGGTTATGAGCAATCAGCCCCAGCATTTT,CASSFGGVMSNQPQHF
TRBJ2-2,TRBV2,many,TRBD1,TGTGCCAGCAGGGAAGGACAGGGGGCGAATCGAGGCACCGGGGAGCTGTTTTTT,CASREGQGANRGTGELFF
TRBJ2-2,TRBV6-2/TRBV6-3,few,-,TGTGCCAGCAGTTACCGGAGTACCCCCCACCCTAACACCGGGGAGCTGTTTTTT,CASSYRSTPHPNTGELFF
TRBJ1-1,TRBV10-2,many,-,TGCGCCAGCAATCAGGGAACTGAAGCTTTCTTT,CASNQGTEAFF
TRBJ2-3,TRBV20-1,-,-,TGCAGTGCCACACCTCCTGACAGACTTCGCACAGATACGCAGTATTTT,CSATPPDRLRTDTQYF
TRBJ2-2,TRBV6-2/TRBV6-3,many,-,TGTGCCAGCAGGTGGGGCACATCGAACACCGGGGAGCTGTTTTTT,CASRWGTSNTGELFF
TRBJ1-1,TRBV25-1,many,TRBD1,TGTGCCAGCAGTGAATACCCAGGGGGCACTGAAGCTTTCTTT,CASSEYPGGTEAFF
TRBJ2-4,TRBV7-2,many,TRBD2,TGTGCCAGCAGCACGGCTAGCGGGAGCAACATTCAGTACTTC,CASSTASGSNIQYF
TRBJ2-4,TRBV6-2/TRBV6-3,few,TRBD2,TGTGCCAGCAACGGACTAGCGGGAAACCAAAACATTCAGTACTTC,CASNGLAGNQNIQYF
TRBJ2-7,TRBV15,-,-,TGTGCCACCAGCAGAGGGAGGGTCTACGAGCAGTACTTC,CATSRGRVYEQYF
TRBJ1-3,TRBV5-6,many,-,TGTGCCTCAAGCTTAGAGGTGGTCCCTGATTCTGGAAACACCATATATTTT,CASSLEVVPDSGNTIYF
TRBJ1-5,TRBV7-9,many,-,TGTGCCGGTGCCCAGGGCAATCAGCCCCAGCATTTT,CAGAQGNQPQHF
TRBJ2-7,TRBV27,many,-,TGTGCCAGCAGTACACCGGACGCAAACTACGAGCAGTACTTC,CASSTPDANYEQYF
TRBJ2-7,TRBV5-1,many,-,TGCGCCAGCAGCTTGGAGGGGACCCTAGGGGAGCAGTACTTC,CASSLEGTLGEQYF
TRBJ1-3,TRBV11-1,many,-,TGTGCCAGCAGCTTTCTAGGCTTTAGACAGAGAAACACCATATATTTT,CASSFLGFRQRNTIYF
TRBJ2-7,TRBV13,few,-,TGTGCCAGCAGCTTAGAACAGGTCAACGAGCAGTACTTC,CASSLEQVNEQYF
TRBJ1-5,TRBV20-1,few,-,TGCAGTGCTAGAAGCGCGGGCAATCAGCCCCAGCATTTT,CSARSAGNQPQHF
TRBJ2-7,TRBV6-2/TRBV6-3,once,TRBD2,TGTGCCAGCAGTTACGTCGGACTAGCAGCCTACGAGCAGTACTTC,CASSYVGLAAYEQYF
TRBJ1-1,TRBV6-1,few,-,TGTGCCAGCAGTGAAGTTCGATGGGGAACTGAAGCTTTCTTT,CASSEVRWGTEAFF
TRBJ2-7,TRBV28,many,-,TGTGCCAGCGAGGGTAGGGGGGCCTCCTACGAGCAGTACTTC,CASEGRGASYEQYF
TRBJ2-7,TRBV20-1,many,TRBD1,TGCAGTGCTATAGTCGGGGGGACAGGGCTAGCGCAGTACTTC,CSAIVGGTGLAQYF